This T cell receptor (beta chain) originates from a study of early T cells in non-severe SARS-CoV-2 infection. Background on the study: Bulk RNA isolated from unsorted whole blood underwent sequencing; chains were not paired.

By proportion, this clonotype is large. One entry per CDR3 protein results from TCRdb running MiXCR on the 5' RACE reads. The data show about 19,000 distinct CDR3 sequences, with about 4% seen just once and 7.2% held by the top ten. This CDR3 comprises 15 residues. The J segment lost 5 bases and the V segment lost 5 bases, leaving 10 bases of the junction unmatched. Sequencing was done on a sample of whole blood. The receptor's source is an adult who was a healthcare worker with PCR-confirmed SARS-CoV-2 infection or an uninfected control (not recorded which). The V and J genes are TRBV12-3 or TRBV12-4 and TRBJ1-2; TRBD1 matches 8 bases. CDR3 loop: CASSPFRQGIYGYTF. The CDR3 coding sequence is TGTGCCAGCAGTCCCTTTCGACAGGGGATTTATGGCTACACCTTC.